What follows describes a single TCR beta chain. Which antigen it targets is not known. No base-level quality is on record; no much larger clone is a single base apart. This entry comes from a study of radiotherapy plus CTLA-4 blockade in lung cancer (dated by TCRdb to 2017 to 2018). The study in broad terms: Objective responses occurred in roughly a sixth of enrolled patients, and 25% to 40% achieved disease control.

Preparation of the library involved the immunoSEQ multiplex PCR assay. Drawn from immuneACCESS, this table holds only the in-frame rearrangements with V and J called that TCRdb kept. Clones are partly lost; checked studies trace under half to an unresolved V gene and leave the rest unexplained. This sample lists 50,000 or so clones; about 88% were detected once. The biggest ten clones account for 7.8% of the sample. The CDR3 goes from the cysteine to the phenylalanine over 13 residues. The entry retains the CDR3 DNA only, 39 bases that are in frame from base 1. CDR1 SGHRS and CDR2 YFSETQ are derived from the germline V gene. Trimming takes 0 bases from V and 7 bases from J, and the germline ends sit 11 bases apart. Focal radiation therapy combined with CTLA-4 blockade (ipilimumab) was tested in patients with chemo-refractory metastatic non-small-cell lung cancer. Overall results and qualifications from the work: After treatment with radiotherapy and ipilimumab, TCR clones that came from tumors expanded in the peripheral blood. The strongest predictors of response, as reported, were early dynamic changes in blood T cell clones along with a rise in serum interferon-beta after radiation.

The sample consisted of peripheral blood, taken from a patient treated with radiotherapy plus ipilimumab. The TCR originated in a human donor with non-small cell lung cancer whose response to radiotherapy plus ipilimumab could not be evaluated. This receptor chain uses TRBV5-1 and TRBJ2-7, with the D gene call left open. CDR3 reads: CASSLVGESEQYF. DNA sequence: TGCGCCAGCAGCTTGGTGGGCGAGTCGGAGCAGTACTTC.